This T cell receptor (beta chain) was sequenced during a study of CD8 T cells in ankylosing spondylitis. Study outcomes and limitations: Seemingly characteristic of ankylosing spondylitis blood was a TCR beta motif consisting of roughly 8 highly homologous variants.

A single record per CDR3 protein comes from TCRdb applying MiXCR to the 5' RACE reads. The sample lists roughly 700,000 distinct CDR3 sequences, over 15% occurring once. About this clonotype itself: Its antigen remains unknown.

CDR3 length equals 16 residues. V was trimmed by 0 bases and J by 3 bases, leaving 13 bases between them. Germline assignment: CDR1 SGHRS and CDR2 YFSETQ. The source material was blood, either unsorted or a sorted T cell fraction (not recorded which). This rearrangement joins TRBV5-1 to TRBJ2-1, with D tentatively TRBD2 (6 bases). The receptor was isolated from a male donor with ankylosing spondylitis. Here the CDR3 DNA reads TGCGCCAGCAGCTTGGAAGGCGGGGACCTCTACAATGAGCAGTTCTTC. It yields the protein CASSLEGGDLYNEQFF.